This T cell receptor (beta chain) was sequenced during a study of T cell responses to AZD1222 COVID-19 vaccine. Overall study findings and caveats: Clonal diversity was possibly underestimated, and white British individuals and females predominated among donors.

Notes on this clone: What it binds is unknown.

J lost 10 bases, V lost 5 bases, and 7 bases had no gene match. The CDR3 has 13 amino acids. From germline, CDR1 is SGHNT and CDR2 YYREEE (reference sequence). The protocol was immunoSEQ multiplex PCR, while the TCRdb copy is restricted to in-frame clones and leaves out a portion. The sample holds 87,000 or so clones, 85% to 90% seen once. The chain employs TRBV5-4 and TRBJ2-1; 9 bases align to TRBD1. The specimen comprised peripheral blood, sampled on day 0 of AZD1222 vaccination. The sequence came from an adult in good health. CDR3 in DNA: TGTGCCAGCAGTTACCGGGACAGGGACGAGCAGTTCTTC. This translates into CASSYRDRDEQFF.